In its sample, the clone carrying this T cell receptor (beta chain) was seen many times. Its specificity is not known. The data were taken from a study of T cells after yellow fever vaccination. Study-wide results and caveats: Of the clonotypes, a small share occurred in both CD4 and CD8 compartments. At around 95% for CD4 and approximately 88% for CD8, most primary-vaccination clones showed up again after the booster.

The ends were cut back, 4 bases at V and 1 base at J, with 14 bases in the middle. Germline-derived CDR1 and CDR2 are SQVTM and ANQGSEA. This CDR3 region has 15 residues. TCRdb independently ran MiXCR on the 5' RACE reads; one entry per CDR3 protein. The sample holds about 330,000 distinct CDR3 sequences, around 8.1% seen once. This TCR derives from a man aged 18 to 29 who received the YFV17D yellow fever vaccine. The chain employs TRBV29-1 and TRBJ2-4; tentatively, D is TRBD2 (7 bases). The sequenced sample was PBMCs, obtained 45 days after the first yellow fever vaccination. Here the CDR3 reads CSVVGGLGAKNIQYF. The CDR3 DNA reads TGCAGCGTTGTCGGGGGGCTCGGGGCCAAAAACATTCAGTACTTC.